This T cell receptor (beta chain) was found in a study of PD-1 blockade in classical Hodgkin lymphoma. The method was immunoSEQ multiplex PCR; TCRdb's version includes in-frame clones alone and lacks a portion of them. The top ten hold around 9.9% of the sample, which has 30,000 to 50,000 clones, about three quarters seen once. Every single patient, without exception, relapsed after autologous stem cell transplantation, and brentuximab vedotin exposure varied. This clone is deemed medium-sized. Its antigen is not identified. Broader study findings: Newly diagnosed patients and complete responders had comparable diversity at baseline. Those starting nivolumab under 1 year post-ASCT were excluded.

The germline V and J ends were trimmed by 4 bases and 3 bases, with 12 bases remaining between them. The germline gives CDR1 LNHDA, CDR2 SQIVND (reference sequence). The CDR3 loop spans 14 amino acids. The material was peripheral blood mononuclear cells (PBMCs), obtained at baseline. The J gene is TRBJ1-2, the V gene TRBV19, with a weak D call TRBD1 (5 bases). This clonotype was sampled from a human donor with classical Hodgkin lymphoma. CDR3 loop: CASSTWGLDYGYTF. For the CDR3, the DNA is TGTGCCAGTAGTACCTGGGGGTTGGACTATGGCTACACCTTC.